These 6 T cell receptor beta chains came from one sample sequenced in a study of identifying expanded T cells in peripheral blood. TCRdb's table, derived via immunoSEQ multiplex PCR, lists solely in-frame clones and lacks some. The data hold around 130,000 clones, with 86% observed a single time. Specimen: blood. These TCRs come from a person aged 18-70 years in good health.

The chain joins TRBV18 to TRBJ1-2; 7 nucleotides line up with TRBD1. The CDR3 sequence is 17 residues long. From germline, CDR1 is KGHSH and CDR2 LQKENI. With 3 bases clipped from V and 0 bases from J, the junction kept 10 bases outside the gene matches. The CDR3 DNA follows: TGTGCCAGCTCACCCCGAGAGACAGGGCCCGCTAACTATGGCTACACCTTC. It specifies CASSPRETGPANYGYTF.

This chain connects TRBV19 to TRBJ1-5; D is uncertain. The V gene's germline CDR1 is LNHDA and CDR2 SQIVND (reference sequence). The CDR3 runs 18 residues. Trimming cost V 3 bases and J 0 bases, with 18 bases left between them. This chain's CDR3 is CASSMLQAEKYSNQPQHF. The CDR3 coding sequence is TGTGCCAGTAGTATGTTGCAGGCGGAGAAGTATAGCAATCAGCCCCAGCATTTT. Based on the CDR3 plus reference TRBV19 and TRBJ1-5, the full variable domain is DGGITQSPKYLFRKEGQNVTLSCEQNLNHDAMYWYRQDPGQGLRLIYYSQIVNDFQKGDIAEGYSVSREKKESFPLTVTSAQKNPTAFYLCASSMLQAEKYSNQPQHFGDGTRLSIL.

In its sample, this clone is medium-sized. DNA for the CDR3: TGTGCCAGCAGCCCGACAGGACTAACCTACGAGCAGTACTTC. This sequence encodes CASSPTGLTYEQYF. This chain uses TRBV11-2 with TRBJ2-7, with D perhaps assigned TRBD1 or TRBD2 (6 bases each). Germline CDR1 is SGHAT and CDR2 is FQNNGV. The CDR3 is made up of 14 amino acids. The V and J ends lost 5 bases and 2 bases respectively, with 13 bases between them.

This clone was counted between two and nine times. The chain employs TRBV10-3 and TRBJ2-3; 7 bases are shared with TRBD2. V lost 4 bases and J lost 7; bases outside the gene matches: 2. Per germline, CDR1 ENHRY and CDR2 SYGVKD. The CDR3 spans 12 residues. This CDR3 reads CAISGEGYTQYF. CDR3 sequence (DNA): TGTGCCATCAGTGGGGAGGGGTATACGCAGTATTTT.

CDR3 residues: CASTDVRGPYEQYF. In nucleotides, the CDR3 is TGTGCCAGCACCGATGTCCGGGGCCCCTACGAGCAGTACTTC. The rearrangement joins TRBV6-1 to TRBJ2-7; D assignment may be TRBD1 or TRBD2 (5 bases each). The CDR3 is 14 residues long. Germline V gives CDR1 MNHNS, CDR2 SASEGT. V was trimmed by 7 bases and J by 2 bases, leaving 15 bases between them.

Of note for this clone: At one of its ends the junction is not consistent with the germline gene, which may arise from a read error. The V call is TRBV11-2, the J call TRBJ2-1; D is perhaps TRBD1 (7 bases). CDR1 and CDR2 from the germline V gene are SGHAT and FQNNGV. CDR3 size: 19 residues. The CDR3 here is CASSLEWDGGGESFNEQFF. The CDR3, as DNA: TGTGCCAGCAGCTTAGAATGGGATGGAGGGGGCGAATCCTTCAATGAGCAGTTCTTC.